This T cell receptor beta chain was identified during a study of T cell repertoires in cytomegalovirus infection. Across the study: Recently identified HLA-C-restricted CMV epitopes were used, and well-studied HLA-B-restricted CMV epitopes were used as well. In public TCR beta signatures, there were indications of both CMV infection and matching HLA type.

TCRdb used MiXCR to reprocess the reads, holding one entry per CDR3 protein. The sample has 680,000 or so distinct CDR3 sequences; roughly 30% are singletons. Points on this clonotype: Antigen unknown.

The CDR3 sequence is 14 residues long. The V and J ends lost 6 bases and 4 bases respectively, with 14 bases between them. The rearrangement uses TRBV12-3 or TRBV12-4 and TRBJ2-3; unclear D gene. This TCR derives from a human donor in good health (CMV status not recorded). Some clones in this sample may be carry-over from other donors' samples. Material: cultured PBMCs, obtained from culture after CMV antigen stimulation. The CDR3 protein is CASSHKVPPDTQYF. CDR3 DNA: TGTGCCAGCAGCCATAAGGTTCCCCCAGATACGCAGTATTTT.